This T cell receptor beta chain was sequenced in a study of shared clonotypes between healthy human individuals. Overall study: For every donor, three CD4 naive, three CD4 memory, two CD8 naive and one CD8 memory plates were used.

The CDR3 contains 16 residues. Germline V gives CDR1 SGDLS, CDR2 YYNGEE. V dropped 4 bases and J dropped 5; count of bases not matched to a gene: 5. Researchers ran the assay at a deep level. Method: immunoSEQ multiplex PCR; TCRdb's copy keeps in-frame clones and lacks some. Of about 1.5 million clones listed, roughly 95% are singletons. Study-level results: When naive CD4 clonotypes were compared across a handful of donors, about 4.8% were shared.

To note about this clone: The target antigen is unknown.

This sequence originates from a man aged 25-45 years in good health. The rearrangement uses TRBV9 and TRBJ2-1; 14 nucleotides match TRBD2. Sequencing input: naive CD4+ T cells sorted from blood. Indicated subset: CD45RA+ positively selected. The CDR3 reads CASSKWGLAGDNEQFF. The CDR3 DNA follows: TGTGCCAGCAGCAAATGGGGACTAGCGGGGGACAATGAGCAGTTCTTC.